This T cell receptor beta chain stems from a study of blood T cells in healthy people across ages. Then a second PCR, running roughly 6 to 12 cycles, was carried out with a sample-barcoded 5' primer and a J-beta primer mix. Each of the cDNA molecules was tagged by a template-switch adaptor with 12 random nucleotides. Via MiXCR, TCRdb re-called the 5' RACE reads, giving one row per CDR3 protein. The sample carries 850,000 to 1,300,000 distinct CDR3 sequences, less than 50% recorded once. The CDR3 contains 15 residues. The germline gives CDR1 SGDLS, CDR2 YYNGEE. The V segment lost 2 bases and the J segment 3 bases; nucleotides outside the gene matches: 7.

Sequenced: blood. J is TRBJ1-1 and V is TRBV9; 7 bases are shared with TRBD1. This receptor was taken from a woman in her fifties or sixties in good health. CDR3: CASSVGRTGDTEAFF. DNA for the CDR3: TGTGCCAGCAGCGTGGGAAGGACAGGAGACACTGAAGCTTTCTTT.